Shown below are 21 T cell receptor beta chains from a single sample sequenced in a study of OX40 agonist ivuxolimab in advanced cancers. The method was immunoSEQ multiplex PCR; TCRdb's version includes in-frame clones alone and lacks a portion of them. The table has approximately 50,000 clones, roughly 88% seen once. The sample here was CD4+ or CD8+ T cells sorted from blood, taken in a trial of the OX40 agonist ivuxolimab. Receptor source: an adult with an advanced solid tumor such as melanoma, head and neck, liver or kidney cancer.

The chain couples TRBV7-3 to TRBJ1-1, with 8 bases fitting TRBD1. Germline V CDR1 and CDR2: SGHTA, FQGTGA. The CDR3 extends over 15 amino acids. V lost 5 bases, J lost 3 bases, and 8 bases stayed unmatched. In nucleotides, the CDR3 is TGTGCCAGCAGCCAATTAACAGGGGGGTACACTGAAGCTTTCTTT. This translates into CASSQLTGGYTEAFF.

The V and J genes are TRBV27 and TRBJ1-2; 7 nucleotides line up with TRBD1. CDR3 length: 14 residues. Trimming took 5 bases from V and 4 from J; bases not matched to a gene: 7. Germline lookup yields CDR1 MNHEY and CDR2 SMNVEV (reference sequence). CDR3 DNA: TGTGCCAGCAGTCCGACAGGGCGCGTCTATGGCTACACCTTC. Translating it yields CASSPTGRVYGYTF.

This clone appeared once. This rearrangement joins TRBV2 to TRBJ2-4, with a weak D call TRBD1 (6 bases). The V and J ends lost 3 bases and 9 bases respectively, with 18 bases between them. This CDR3 region has 15 residues. Germline V gene sequence: CDR1 SNHLY, CDR2 FYNNEI. CDR3 sequence reads: CASSDEVGGLGIQYF. The CDR3 DNA reads as TGTGCCAGCAGTGACGAAGTAGGGGGATTGGGCATTCAGTACTTC. Full variable domain (rest looked up from reference TRBV2 and TRBJ2-4): EPEVTQTPSHQVTQMGQEVILRCVPISNHLYFYWYRQILGQKVEFLVSFYNNEISEKSEIFDDQFSVERPDGSNFTLKIRSTKLEDSAMYFCASSDEVGGLGIQYFGAGTRLSVL.

This sequence joins TRBV18 and TRBJ2-1, with 10 bases lining up with TRBD2. J lost 3 bases, V lost 1 base, and 12 bases had no gene match. CDR3 length: 19 residues. Germline CDR1 and CDR2: KGHSH and LQKENI. The chain's CDR3 is CASSPLTTSGIGGYNEQFF. The CDR3 DNA reads as TGTGCCAGCTCACCACTAACCACTAGCGGGATCGGGGGCTACAATGAGCAGTTCTTC.

The genes are TRBV28 and TRBJ2-2; 7 bases match TRBD1. J gave up 3 bases and V 5 bases, and 6 bases lay outside the gene matches. The CDR3 length is 15 residues. Germline CDR1 and CDR2: MDHEN and SYDVKM. The CDR3 DNA reads TGTGCCAGCAGTAGCCCGACAGGGTACACCGGGGAGCTGTTTTTT. Protein product: CASSSPTGYTGELFF.

This chain joins TRBV7-2 and TRBJ2-3, with D maybe TRBD1 (6 bases). V was shortened by 2 bases and J by 0 bases, with 15 bases between the two germline ends. The CDR3 sequence is 17 residues long. Per the germline V gene, CDR1 is SGHTA and CDR2 is FQGNSA. The CDR3 sequence: CASSLRGRTASTDTQYF. The CDR3 nucleotides are TGTGCCAGCAGCTTAAGGGGTAGGACAGCTAGCACAGATACGCAGTATTTT.

This sequence joins TRBV5-1 and TRBJ2-1; 16 nucleotides match TRBD2. V gave up 2 bases and J gave up 1 base; unmatched junction bases: 3. The CDR3 sequence is 18 residues long. The V gene's germline CDR1 is SGHRS and CDR2 YFSETQ. For the CDR3, the DNA is TGCGCCAGCAGCTTCTCGGGACTAGCGGGGGGGTCCTACAATGAGCAGTTCTTC. Translation gives CASSFSGLAGGSYNEQFF.

The genes are TRBV27 and TRBJ2-2; 7 positions match TRBD1. Germline assignment: CDR1 MNHEY and CDR2 SMNVEV (reference sequence). The CDR3 is 13 residues long. With 6 bases clipped from V and 5 bases from J, the junction kept 3 bases outside the gene matches. Here the CDR3 reads CASRRTGTGELFF. The CDR3 DNA sequence: TGTGCCAGCAGGCGGACAGGAACCGGGGAGCTGTTTTTT.

The V gene is TRBV1, the J gene TRBJ2-5; TRBD2 is the table's D call and was not checked against the DNA. TRBV1 is a pseudogene segment. The CDR3 has 18 amino acids. CDR3 sequence: CTSSQWGIGEVTQETQYF. CDR3 coding DNA: TGCACCAGCAGCCAATGGGGGATAGGGGAGGTAACTCAAGAGACCCAGTACTTC.

The V gene is TRBV12-5, the J gene TRBJ1-2; no firm D call. Germline CDR1 reads LGHNT; CDR2 reads FRNRAP. This CDR3 comprises 12 residues. Trimming shortened V by 6 bases and J by 1 base, and 6 bases separated the two germline ends. The CDR3 sequence is CASGDNNYGYTF. The CDR3 DNA sequence: TGTGCTAGTGGGGATAATAACTATGGCTACACCTTC.

This clone was recorded a few times. This chain connects TRBV13 to TRBJ2-2; D is uncertain. The V end lost 2 bases, the J end lost 3 bases, and 4 bases lay between the germline ends. The CDR3 extends over 13 amino acids. The germline gives CDR1 PRHDT, CDR2 FYEKMQ (reference sequence). CDR3 sequence: CASSLKYTGELFF. The CDR3 DNA follows: TGTGCCAGCAGCTTAAAGTACACCGGGGAGCTGTTTTTT.

The gene calls are TRBV10-1 and TRBJ1-5, with D perhaps TRBD1 (6 bases). Trimming pared 6 bases from V and 3 bases from J, leaving 9 bases between. This CDR3 has 13 residues. CDR1 and CDR2 (germline): WNHNN, SYGVQD (reference sequence). CDR3 sequence reads: CASSRDTNQPQHF. The DNA for the CDR3 is TGCGCCAGCAGCCGGGACACCAATCAGCCCCAGCATTTT.

The rearrangement links TRBV18 to TRBJ2-6, with a possible D match to TRBD1 (5 bases). The ends were cut back, 5 bases at V and 0 bases at J, with 8 bases in the middle. Germline V gene sequence: CDR1 KGHSH, CDR2 LQKENI. The CDR3 covers 15 residues. CDR3 region: CASSADSSGANVLTF. The DNA of the CDR3 is TGTGCCAGCTCAGCCGACAGCTCTGGGGCCAACGTCCTGACTTTC.

This clone was observed a single time. V usage is TRBV9 and J usage is TRBJ1-2, with TRBD1 identical over 7 bases. CDR3 length: 13 residues. The germline gives CDR1 SGDLS, CDR2 YYNGEE. The V and J ends lost 2 bases and 13 bases, in that order; junction bases with no gene match: 11. The CDR3 protein is CASSVSRQGSITF. CDR3 bases: TGTGCCAGCAGCGTCTCTAGACAGGGCTCTATCACCTTC.

The V call is TRBV5-6, the J call TRBJ1-2; 10 nucleotides agree with TRBD1. Germline CDR1 reads SGHDT; CDR2 reads YYEEEE. Trimming took 1 base from V and 7 from J; bases not matched to a gene: 4. The CDR3 sequence is 14 residues long. CDR3 residues: CASSLIGTGVGYTF. The CDR3 DNA follows: TGTGCCAGCAGCTTGATAGGGACAGGGGTTGGCTACACCTTC.

The chain employs TRBV9 and TRBJ1-3, with 9 bases aligning to TRBD1. This CDR3 has 20 residues. The ends lost 1 base at V and 4 bases at J; junction bases unmatched: 18. Germline CDR1 SGDLS, CDR2 YYNGEE. The CDR3 reads CASSVRPIVPGQGSGNTIYF. CDR3 coding DNA: TGTGCCAGCAGCGTACGTCCTATTGTCCCGGGACAGGGATCGGGAAACACCATATATTTT.

The genes are TRBV30 and TRBJ2-7; D is tentatively TRBD1 or TRBD2 (6 bases each). Per the germline V gene, CDR1 is GTSNPN and CDR2 is SVGIG (reference sequence). Trimming took 0 bases from V and 1 from J, leaving 13 bases between them. The CDR3 is made up of 15 amino acids. The CDR3 sequence: CAWSVPGANSYEQYF. In DNA form, the CDR3 reads TGTGCCTGGAGTGTACCGGGGGCTAATTCCTACGAGCAGTACTTC.

The chain uses TRBV28 and TRBJ1-2, with 9 bases matching TRBD1. V lost 6 bases to trimming and J lost 2 bases; unmatched junction nucleotides: 4. The CDR3 is made up of 14 amino acids. From germline, CDR1 is MDHEN and CDR2 SYDVKM. The chain's CDR3 is CASRNDRGNYGYTF. DNA for the CDR3: TGTGCCAGCAGGAATGACAGGGGGAACTATGGCTACACCTTC.

The gene calls are TRBV6-1 and TRBJ2-1, with a possible D match to TRBD1 (5 bases). Germline V gene data show CDR1 as MNHNS and CDR2 as SASEGT. V was trimmed by 5 bases and J by 9 bases, leaving 20 bases between them. The CDR3 is 15 amino acids. The CDR3 DNA is TGTGCCAGCAGTTGGACACTCGCGGCACACAGTGAGCAGTTCTTC. Its protein product is CASSWTLAAHSEQFF.

This chain connects TRBV7-9 to TRBJ1-2; possible D gene TRBD1, 6 bases. The V gene lost 4 bases and the J gene lost 2 bases, with 8 bases spanning the gap. The germline gives CDR1 SEHNR, CDR2 FQNEAQ (reference sequence). CDR3 size: 13 residues. The CDR3 nucleotides read TGTGCCAGCAGCTCGGACAGCAACTATGGCTACACCTTC. It codes for CASSSDSNYGYTF.

The chain joins TRBV5-1 to TRBJ2-3; D gene uncertain. Germline CDR1 SGHRS, CDR2 YFSETQ. The CDR3 covers 14 residues. The V end was cut by 0 bases, the J end by 2 bases, with 7 bases between. CDR3 nucleotide sequence: TGCGCCAGCAGCTTGGAATCCGCCACAGATACGCAGTATTTT. Its translation is CASSLESATDTQYF. Drawing the rest from reference TRBV5-1 and TRBJ2-3, the complete variable domain is KAGVTQTPRYLIKTRGQQVTLSCSPISGHRSVSWYQQTPGQGLQFLFEYFSETQRNKGNFPGRFSGRQFSNSRSEMNVSTLELGDSALYLCASSLESATDTQYFGPGTRLTVL.